The clone carrying this T cell receptor beta chain was recorded many times. The target antigen is unknown. This sample is part of a study of T cell repertoires in cytomegalovirus infection. Broader study findings: Within the response measured ex vivo, HLA-C-restricted CMV-specific TCR beta clonotypes were dominant.

The CDR3 runs to 16 residues. The trim removed 3 bases at V and 2 bases at J, leaving 2 bases unmatched. Germline V gene lookup returns CDR1 SGHAT and CDR2 FQNNGV. MiXCR was run by TCRdb on the reads, yielding one entry per CDR3 protein. The data hold 65,000 to 90,000 distinct CDR3 sequences, with 3% to 4.5% observed a single time. What was sequenced was PBMCs. This chain connects TRBV11-2 to TRBJ2-3; 13 positions match TRBD2. The clonotype comes from a human donor in good health (CMV status not recorded). Some clones in this sample may be carry-over from other donors' samples. The CDR3 coding sequence is TGTGCCAGCAGCTTGGGGACTAGCGGGGTCACAGATACGCAGTATTTT. Translation: CASSLGTSGVTDTQYF.